This entry describes one TCR beta chain. The antigen is unknown. Both 60 Vbeta primers and 13 Jbeta primers went into the PCR. The method was immunoSEQ multiplex PCR; TCRdb's version includes in-frame clones alone and lacks a portion of them. Of approximately 140,000 clones detected, approximately 85% appear once; the ten largest clones hold roughly 6.3%. The germline gives CDR1 MDHEN, CDR2 SYDVKM. V lost 4 bases, J lost 0 bases, and 6 bases stayed unmatched. The CDR3 is made up of 15 amino acids. This record comes from a study of cytomegalovirus exposure and HLA in healthy donors. Broader study findings: The majority of TCR sequences were rare, yet some public TCRs appeared in many donors. Researchers reported that a few CMV-associated chains were confirmed in vitro as CMV antigen-specific.

Healthy people donating bone marrow made up the donors. The chain employs TRBV28 and TRBJ2-7; the match to TRBD1 covers 7 bases. Source material: PBMCs. The origin of this receptor is a man aged 45-60 years in good health and CMV-seropositive. The CDR3 coding sequence is TGTGCCAGCAGTTCCCAGACAGGGCTCTCCTACGAGCAGTACTTC. Translation gives CASSSQTGLSYEQYF.